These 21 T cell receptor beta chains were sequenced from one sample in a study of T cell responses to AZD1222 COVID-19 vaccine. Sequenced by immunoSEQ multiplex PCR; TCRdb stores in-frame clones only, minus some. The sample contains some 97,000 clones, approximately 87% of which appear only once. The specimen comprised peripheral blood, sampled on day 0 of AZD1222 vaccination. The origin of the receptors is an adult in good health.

CDR3 sequence (DNA): TGTGCCAGCAGTTACTCAGGGCATGATCGTGAGCAGTTCTTC. This codes for CASSYSGHDREQFF. This chain uses TRBV6-5 with TRBJ2-1; D is ambiguous. V lost 0 bases and J lost 9, with 12 bases in between. The CDR3 is made up of 14 amino acids. Germline CDR1 and CDR2: MNHEY and SVGAGI.

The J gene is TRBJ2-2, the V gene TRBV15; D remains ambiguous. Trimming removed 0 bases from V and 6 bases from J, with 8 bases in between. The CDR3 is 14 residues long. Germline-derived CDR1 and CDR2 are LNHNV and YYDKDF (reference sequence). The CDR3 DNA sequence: TGTGCCACCAGCAGAGATCACGGTTCCGGGGAGCTGTTTTTT. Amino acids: CATSRDHGSGELFF.

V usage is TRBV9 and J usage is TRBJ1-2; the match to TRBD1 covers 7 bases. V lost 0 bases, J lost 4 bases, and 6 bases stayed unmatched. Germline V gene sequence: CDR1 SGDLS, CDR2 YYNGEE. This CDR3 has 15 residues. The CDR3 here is CASSVGRQGIYGYTF. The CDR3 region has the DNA TGTGCCAGCAGCGTAGGGAGACAGGGCATCTATGGCTACACCTTC.

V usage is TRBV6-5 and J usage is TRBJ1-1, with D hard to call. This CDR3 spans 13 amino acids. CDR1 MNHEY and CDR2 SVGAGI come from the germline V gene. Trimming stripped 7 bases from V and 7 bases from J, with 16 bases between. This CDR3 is CASIALRPFEAFF. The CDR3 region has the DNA TGTGCCAGCATCGCGTTAAGACCCTTTGAAGCTTTCTTT.

This CDR3 reads CSASGLTEAFF. The CDR3 DNA reads TGCAGTGCCAGTGGACTCACTGAAGCTTTCTTT. This sequence joins TRBV20-1 and TRBJ1-1; D not resolved. V dropped 6 bases and J dropped 4 bases, with 9 bases sitting between them. Per the germline V gene, CDR1 is DFQATT and CDR2 is SNEGSKA (reference sequence). This CDR3 contains 11 residues.

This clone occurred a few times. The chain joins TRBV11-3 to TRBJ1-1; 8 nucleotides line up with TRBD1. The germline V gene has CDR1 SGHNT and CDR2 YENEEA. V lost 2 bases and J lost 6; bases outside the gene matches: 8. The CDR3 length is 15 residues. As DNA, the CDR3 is TGTGCCAGCAGCTTAAGCGGACAGGGAGGCGCTGAAGCTTTCTTT. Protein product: CASSLSGQGGAEAFF.

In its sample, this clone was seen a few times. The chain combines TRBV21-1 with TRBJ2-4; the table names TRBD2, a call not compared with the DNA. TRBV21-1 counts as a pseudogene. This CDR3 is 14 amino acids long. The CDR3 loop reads CASSNGGAKNIQYF. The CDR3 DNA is TGTGCCAGCAGCAATGGAGGGGCCAAAAACATTCAGTACTTC.

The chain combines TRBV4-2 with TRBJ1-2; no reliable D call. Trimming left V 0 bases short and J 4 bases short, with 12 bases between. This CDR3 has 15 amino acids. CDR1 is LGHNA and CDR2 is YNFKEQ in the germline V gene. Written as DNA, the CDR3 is TGTGCCAGCAGCCAAGATAGGCGGGATGGCTATGGCTACACCTTC. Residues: CASSQDRRDGYGYTF.

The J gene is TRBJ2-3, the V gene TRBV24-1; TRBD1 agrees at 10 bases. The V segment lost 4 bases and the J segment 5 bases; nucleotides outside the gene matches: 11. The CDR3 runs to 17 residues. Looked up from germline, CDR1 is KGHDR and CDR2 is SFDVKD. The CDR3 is CATSDLTPGQGRDTQYF. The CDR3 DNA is TGTGCCACCAGTGACCTTACTCCGGGACAGGGGCGAGATACGCAGTATTTT.

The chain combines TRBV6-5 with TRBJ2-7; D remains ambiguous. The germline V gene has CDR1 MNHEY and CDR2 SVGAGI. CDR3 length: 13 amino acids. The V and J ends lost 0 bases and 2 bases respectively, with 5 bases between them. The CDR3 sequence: CASSYSGAYEQYF. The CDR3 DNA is TGTGCCAGCAGTTACTCAGGAGCCTACGAGCAGTACTTC.

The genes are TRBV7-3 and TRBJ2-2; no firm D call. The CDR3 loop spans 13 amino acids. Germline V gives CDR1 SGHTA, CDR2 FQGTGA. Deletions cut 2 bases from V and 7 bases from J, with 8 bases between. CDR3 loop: CASSLLYNGELFF. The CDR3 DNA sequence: TGTGCCAGCAGCTTACTCTATAACGGGGAGCTGTTTTTT.

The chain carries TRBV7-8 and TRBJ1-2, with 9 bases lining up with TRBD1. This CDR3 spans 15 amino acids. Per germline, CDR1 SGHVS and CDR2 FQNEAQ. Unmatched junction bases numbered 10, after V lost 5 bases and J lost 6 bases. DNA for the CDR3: TGTGCCAGCAGCCCCCAACAGGGGGCGCGGGATGGCTACACCTTC. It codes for CASSPQQGARDGYTF.

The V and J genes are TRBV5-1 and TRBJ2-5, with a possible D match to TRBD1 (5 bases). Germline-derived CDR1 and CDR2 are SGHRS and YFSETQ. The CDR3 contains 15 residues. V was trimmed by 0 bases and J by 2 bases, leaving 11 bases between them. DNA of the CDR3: TGCGCCAGCAGCTTGGGACCACAGGAGCAAGAGACCCAGTACTTC. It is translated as CASSLGPQEQETQYF.

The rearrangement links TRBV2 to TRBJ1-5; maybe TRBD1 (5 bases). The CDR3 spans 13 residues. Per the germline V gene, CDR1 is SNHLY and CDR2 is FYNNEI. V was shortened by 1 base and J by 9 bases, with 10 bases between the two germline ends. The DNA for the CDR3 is TGTGCCAGCAGTGAAGGGGGCGAAGGGCCCCAGCATTTT. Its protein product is CASSEGGEGPQHF.

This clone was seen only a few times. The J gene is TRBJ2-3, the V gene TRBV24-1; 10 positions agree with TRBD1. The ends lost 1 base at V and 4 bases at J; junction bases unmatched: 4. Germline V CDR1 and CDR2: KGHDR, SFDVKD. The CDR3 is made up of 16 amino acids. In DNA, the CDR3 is TGTGCCACCAGTGATTTCGGGACAGGGGCCGCAGATACGCAGTATTTT. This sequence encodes CATSDFGTGAADTQYF.

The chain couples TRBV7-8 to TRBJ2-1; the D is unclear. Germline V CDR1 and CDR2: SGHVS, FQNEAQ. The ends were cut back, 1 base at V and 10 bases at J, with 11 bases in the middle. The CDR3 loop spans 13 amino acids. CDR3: CASSLVSDAEQFF. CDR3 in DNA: TGTGCCAGCAGCTTAGTCAGCGACGCCGAGCAGTTCTTC.

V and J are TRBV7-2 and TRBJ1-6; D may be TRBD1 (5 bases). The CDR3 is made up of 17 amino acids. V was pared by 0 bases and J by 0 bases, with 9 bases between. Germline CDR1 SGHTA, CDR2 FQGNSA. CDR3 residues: CASSLAGGGSYNSPLHF. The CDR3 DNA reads TGTGCCAGCAGCTTAGCGGGGGGGGGCTCCTATAATTCACCCCTCCACTTT.

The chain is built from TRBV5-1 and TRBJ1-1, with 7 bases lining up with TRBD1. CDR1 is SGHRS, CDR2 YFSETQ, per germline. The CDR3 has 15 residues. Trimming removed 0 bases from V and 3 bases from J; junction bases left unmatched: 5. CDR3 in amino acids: CASSLGQGVYTEAFF. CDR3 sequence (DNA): TGCGCCAGCAGCTTGGGACAGGGTGTTTACACTGAAGCTTTCTTT.

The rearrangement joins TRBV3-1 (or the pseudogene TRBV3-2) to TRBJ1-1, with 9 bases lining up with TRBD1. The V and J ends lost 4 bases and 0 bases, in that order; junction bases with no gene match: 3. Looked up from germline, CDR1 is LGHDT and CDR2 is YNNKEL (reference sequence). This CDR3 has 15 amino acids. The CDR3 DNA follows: TGTGCCAGCAGCCCCACAGGGGGCGTGAACACTGAAGCTTTCTTT. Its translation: CASSPTGGVNTEAFF.

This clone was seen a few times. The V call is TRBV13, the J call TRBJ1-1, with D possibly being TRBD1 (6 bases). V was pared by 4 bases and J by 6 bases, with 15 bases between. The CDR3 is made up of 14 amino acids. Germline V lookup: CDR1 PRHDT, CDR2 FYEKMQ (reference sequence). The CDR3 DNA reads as TGTGCCAGCAGCTCAGAAGGGGGGACTCCTGAAGCTTTCTTT. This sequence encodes CASSSEGGTPEAFF.

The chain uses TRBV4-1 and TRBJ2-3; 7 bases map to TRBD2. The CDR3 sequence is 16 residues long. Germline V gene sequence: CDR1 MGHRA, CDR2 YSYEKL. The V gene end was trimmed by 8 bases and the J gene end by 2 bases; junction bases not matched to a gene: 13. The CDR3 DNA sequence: TGCGCCAGCTCGGGGGGTGGGACCTCCTTCACAGATACGCAGTATTTT. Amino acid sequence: CASSGGGTSFTDTQYF.